What follows are 16 T cell receptor beta chains derived from one specimen sequenced in a study of breast tumors, draining lymph nodes, adjacent tissues. TCRdb recomputed calls from the multiplex PCR reads with MiXCR, one row per CDR3 protein. The sample holds roughly 21,000 distinct CDR3 sequences, 50% seen once. The sample consisted of breast tumor tissue. The receptor set was obtained from a female donor with breast cancer. Some clones in this sample may be carry-over from other donors' samples.

This clonotype was observed many times. The chain joins TRBV11-3 to TRBJ2-3; 12 bases map to TRBD1. Trimming took 5 bases from V and 0 from J; bases not matched to a gene: 6. The CDR3 covers 17 residues. From germline, CDR1 is SGHNT and CDR2 YENEEA. The CDR3 nucleotides read TGTGCCAGCAGCACAGGGACAGGGGGCGCGAGCACAGATACGCAGTATTTT. Protein product: CASSTGTGGASTDTQYF.

In this sample, this clonotype turned up many times. The chain links TRBV5-8 to TRBJ1-1; D remains ambiguous. The germline CDR1 and CDR2 sequences are SGHTS and YDEGEE. Trimming shortened V by 3 bases and J by 0 bases, and 6 bases separated the two germline ends. The CDR3 contains 13 residues. The DNA for the CDR3 is TGTGCCAGCAGCTACGCCGTGAACACTGAAGCTTTCTTT. Translation gives CASSYAVNTEAFF.

This clonotype came up many times. This chain connects TRBV18 to TRBJ2-7; 8 bases map to TRBD1. This CDR3 has 14 residues. The trim removed 3 bases at V and 3 bases at J, leaving 4 bases unmatched. Germline values: CDR1 KGHSH, CDR2 LQKENI. In DNA, the CDR3 is TGTGCCAGCTCACCGCCTGGACAGGGCTACGAGCAGTACTTC. This gives the protein CASSPPGQGYEQYF.

The V gene is TRBV20-1, the J gene TRBJ2-1; 11 bases align to TRBD2. The CDR3 is 16 residues long. From germline, CDR1 is DFQATT and CDR2 SNEGSKA (reference sequence). With V trimmed by 2 bases and J by 1 base, 4 bases remained unmatched. The CDR3 bases are TGCAGTGCTAGAACCGGGACTAGCGGTTCCTACAATGAGCAGTTCTTC. It is translated as CSARTGTSGSYNEQFF.

This clonotype has at least ten counts. A much larger clone lies one base from this, so it may be a read error. This likely comes from a read error, as the CDR3 has no conserved phenylalanine or tryptophan at its end. The CDR3 reads CSGFKGSGELFS. For the CDR3, the DNA is TGCAGTGGGTTCAAGGGTTCCGGGGAGCTGTTTTCT. The chain recombines TRBV20-1 with TRBJ2-2, with no clear D. This CDR3 contains 12 residues. Germline V lookup: CDR1 DFQATT, CDR2 SNEGSKA (reference sequence). Between the trimmed V and J ends, which lost 7 bases and 6 bases, there was a span of 12 bases.

This clonotype was counted a single time. The chain joins TRBV4-3 to TRBJ1-5; D gene ambiguous. The V and J ends lost 0 bases and 0 bases respectively, with 9 bases between them. The CDR3 extends over 16 amino acids. Germline V lookup: CDR1 LGHNA, CDR2 YSLEER. The CDR3 protein is CASSQDEELSNQPQHF. In nucleotides, the CDR3 is TGCGCCAGCAGCCAAGATGAGGAGCTTAGCAATCAGCCCCAGCATTTT.

This clonotype was counted many times. The chain is built from TRBV29-1 and TRBJ2-1; 8 bases are a match to TRBD2. Germline V gene data show CDR1 as SQVTM and CDR2 as ANQGSEA. The CDR3 runs to 15 residues. With V trimmed by 5 bases and J by 9 bases, 15 bases remained unmatched. CDR3 in DNA: TGCAGCGTTAGCGGGGGAAAGTCCAGCGACGGTGAGCAGTTCTTC. Translated, it gives CSVSGGKSSDGEQFF.

CDR3 amino acids: CSVETVAGVSYEQYF. CDR3 nucleotides: TGCAGCGTTGAGACGGTAGCGGGAGTTTCCTACGAGCAGTACTTC. This chain connects TRBV29-1 to TRBJ2-7, with TRBD2 matching 9 bases. CDR1 is SQVTM and CDR2 is ANQGSEA in the germline V gene. The CDR3 length is 15 residues. Unmatched junction bases numbered 7, after V lost 3 bases and J lost 1 base.

Ten or more counts support this clonotype. The chain is built from TRBV13 and TRBJ2-7; D may be TRBD1 (5 bases). The CDR3 is made up of 17 amino acids. Per germline, CDR1 PRHDT and CDR2 FYEKMQ (reference sequence). V lost 5 bases and J lost 0, with 20 bases in between. The DNA of the CDR3 is TGTGCCAGCAGCCTCCGACCTCAGGGTCTAAGCTCCTACGAGCAGTACTTC. Protein: CASSLRPQGLSSYEQYF.

By share, this clonotype ranks as medium-sized. The chain combines TRBV5-1 with TRBJ2-3; tentative D call: TRBD2 (6 bases). V was shortened by 3 bases and J by 4 bases, with 12 bases between the two germline ends. The CDR3 is 14 amino acids. Germline V gene data show CDR1 as SGHRS and CDR2 as YFSETQ. CDR3 region: CASSSRPSADTQYF. DNA for the CDR3: TGCGCCAGCAGCTCTCGCCCTAGCGCAGATACGCAGTATTTT. Combining the CDR3 with reference TRBV5-1 and TRBJ2-3 gives the whole variable domain KAGVTQTPRYLIKTRGQQVTLSCSPISGHRSVSWYQQTPGQGLQFLFEYFSETQRNKGNFPGRFSGRQFSNSRSEMNVSTLELGDSALYLCASSSRPSADTQYFGPGTRLTVL.

This clonotype was observed once. Without the conserved terminal phenylalanine or tryptophan, this CDR3 likely stems from a read error. The DNA is omitted, as the CDR3 cannot be located on it reliably, and the CDR3 follows TCRdb's listing. This chain joins TRBV19 and TRBJ2-7; the table's D call, TRBD1, has no DNA check behind it. The length of the CDR3 is 15 amino acids, counting both ends. Germline V gene data show CDR1 as LNHDA and CDR2 as SQIVND (reference sequence). CDR3 sequence reads: CASSIGGQRSLGRYS.

Notes on this clonotype: The junction shows a germline mismatch at one end, possibly a read error. This chain uses TRBV7-6 with TRBJ2-1, with D unclear. CDR1 is SGHVS, CDR2 FNYEAQ, per germline. This CDR3 has 11 residues. This CDR3 is CAGRSYNEQFF. Here the CDR3 DNA reads TGCGCCGGGCGGTCCTACAATGAGCAGTTCTTC. The full variable domain, rest sourced from reference TRBV7-6 and TRBJ2-1, is GAGVSQSPRYKVTKRGQDVALRCDPISGHVSLYWYRQALGQGPEFLTYFNYEAQQDKSGLPNDRFSAERPEGSISTLTIQRTEQRDSAMYRCAGRSYNEQFFGPGTRLTVL.

This chain connects TRBV7-2 to TRBJ1-2, with a tentative D call TRBD1 (5 bases). V shed 4 bases and J shed 5 bases, with 29 bases lying between them. Germline V lookup: CDR1 SGHTA, CDR2 FQGNSA. The CDR3 has 19 residues. CDR3 region: CASSSHGVEGLREWYGYTF. CDR3 DNA sequence: TGTGCCAGCAGCTCCCATGGGGTAGAGGGACTCCGAGAATGGTATGGCTACACCTTC.

This clonotype has ten or more counts. This sequence may be a read error, since a much larger clone differs from it by one base. The chain couples TRBV19 to TRBJ2-3; TRBD2 aligns across 8 bases. Germline CDR1 LNHDA, CDR2 SQIVND (reference sequence). The CDR3 is made up of 14 amino acids. Unmatched junction bases numbered 7, after V lost 7 bases and J lost 4 bases. CDR3 coding DNA: TGTGCCAGTAATGGCGGGGGGTTAGCAGATACGCAGTATTTT. Its translation is CASNGGGLADTQYF.

V is TRBV12-3 or TRBV12-4 and J is TRBJ2-1; the D gene is possibly TRBD2 (5 bases). The V end was cut by 3 bases, the J end by 9 bases, with 12 bases between. The CDR3 loop spans 13 amino acids. The CDR3 spells CASSFGELGEQFF. In DNA form, the CDR3 reads TGTGCCAGCAGTTTCGGGGAGCTGGGTGAGCAGTTCTTC.

This chain connects TRBV6-4 to TRBJ2-1; D possibly corresponds to TRBD2 (6 bases). Per the germline V gene, CDR1 is MRHNA and CDR2 is SNTAGT. The germline V and J ends were trimmed by 0 bases and 9 bases, with 15 bases remaining between them. The CDR3 contains 15 residues. CDR3 nucleotides: TGTGCCAGCAGTGACTCGCGGGGAGGCAGTGGTGAGCAGTTCTTC. Translation gives CASSDSRGGSGEQFF.